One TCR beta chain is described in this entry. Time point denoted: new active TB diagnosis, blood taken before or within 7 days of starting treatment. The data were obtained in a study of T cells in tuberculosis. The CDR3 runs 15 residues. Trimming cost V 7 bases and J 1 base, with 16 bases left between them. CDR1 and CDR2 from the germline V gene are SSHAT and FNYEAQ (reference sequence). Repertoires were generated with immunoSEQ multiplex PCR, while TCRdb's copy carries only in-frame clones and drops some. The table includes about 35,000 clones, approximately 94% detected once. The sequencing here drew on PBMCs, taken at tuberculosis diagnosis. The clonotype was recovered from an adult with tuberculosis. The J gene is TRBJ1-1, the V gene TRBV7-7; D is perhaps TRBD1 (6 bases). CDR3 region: CASTPWGHQNTEAFF. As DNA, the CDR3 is TGTGCCAGCACCCCCTGGGGGCACCAGAACACTGAAGCTTTCTTT.